Following are 15 T cell receptor beta chains from one sample sequenced in a study of blood T cell repertoires in COVID-19. The method was immunoSEQ multiplex PCR; TCRdb's version includes in-frame clones alone and lacks a portion of them. The repertoire holds around 180,000 clones, with under 90% as singletons. Sequences were obtained from peripheral blood. Receptors originate from a person aged 70 to 79 with COVID-19, enrolled during active disease.

The rearrangement uses TRBV21-1 and TRBJ2-5; the table's TRBD1 call for D was not verified on the DNA. TRBV21-1 is a documented pseudogene. This CDR3 spans 14 amino acids. The CDR3 sequence: CASSKLDSLPTQYF. For the CDR3, the DNA is TGTGCCAGCAGCAAACTGGACAGCCTGCCGACCCAGTACTTC.

Only one count was recorded for this clone. The chain recombines TRBV4-3 with TRBJ2-3; TRBD2 matches 11 bases. The CDR3 contains 17 residues. The trim removed 0 bases at V and 2 bases at J, leaving 4 bases unmatched. Germline V lookup: CDR1 LGHNA, CDR2 YSLEER. As DNA, the CDR3 is TGCGCCAGCAGCCAAGACCCTAGCGGGGGGACCACAGATACGCAGTATTTT. Residues: CASSQDPSGGTTDTQYF.

J is TRBJ2-3 and V is TRBV5-4; TRBD2 agrees at 8 bases. The CDR3 runs to 14 residues. Germline trimming cut 4 bases from V and 6 bases from J; bases unmatched to any gene: 7. Germline CDR1 and CDR2: SGHNT and YYREEE (reference sequence). The CDR3 DNA reads as TGTGCCAGCAGCCCGGCGGGCGGGGGGGATACGCAGTATTTT. Protein sequence: CASSPAGGGDTQYF.

This chain links TRBV21-1 with TRBJ1-4. TRBV21-1 is a documented pseudogene. This CDR3 has 16 amino acids. CDR3 DNA sequence: TGTGCCAGCAGCTTCTCCCTACCGAAAACTAATGAAAAACTGTTTTTT. This translates into CASSFSLPKTNEKLFF.

The V call is TRBV20-1, the J call TRBJ2-2; D is unclear. Trimming removed 2 bases from V and 5 bases from J, with 3 bases in between. Germline CDR1 reads DFQATT; CDR2 reads SNEGSKA (reference sequence). The CDR3 extends over 11 amino acids. CDR3 sequence: CSARRTGELFF. DNA of the CDR3: TGCAGTGCTAGACGGACCGGGGAGCTGTTTTTT.

The chain joins TRBV13 to TRBJ2-7, with 7 bases that match TRBD2. CDR1 PRHDT and CDR2 FYEKMQ come from the germline V gene (reference sequence). The trim removed 4 bases at V and 3 bases at J, leaving 9 bases unmatched. The CDR3 length is 15 residues. The CDR3 DNA reads as TGTGCCAGCAGCTCCAAACCGGGACTACACTACGAGCAGTACTTC. Residues: CASSSKPGLHYEQYF.

The V gene is TRBV5-8, the J gene TRBJ1-2, with D tentatively TRBD1 (5 bases). V shed 5 bases and J shed 4 bases, with 15 bases lying between them. Germline lookup yields CDR1 SGHTS and CDR2 YDEGEE. The CDR3 consists of 14 residues. The CDR3 DNA is TGTGCCAGCAGGAGGCCGAGACAGCCCTATGGCTACACCTTC. Protein sequence: CASRRPRQPYGYTF.

The V and J genes are TRBV28 and TRBJ2-7; 11 bases agree with TRBD1. V lost 9 bases to trimming and J lost 2 bases; unmatched junction nucleotides: 9. CDR1 MDHEN and CDR2 SYDVKM come from the germline V gene. There are 15 residues in the CDR3. In DNA form, the CDR3 reads TGTGCCAGTCGGAGGACAGGGGGCAGGACCTACGAGCAGTACTTC. Its translation: CASRRTGGRTYEQYF.

V usage is TRBV6-2 or TRBV6-3 and J usage is TRBJ2-1; 7 nucleotides match TRBD2. Germline trimming cut 5 bases from V and 2 bases from J; bases unmatched to any gene: 6. Germline V gene sequence: CDR1 MNHEY, CDR2 SVGEGT. The CDR3 runs to 15 residues. The CDR3 DNA follows: TGTGCCAGCAGTCCGTTTCGGGGGGCCTACAATGAGCAGTTCTTC. Protein: CASSPFRGAYNEQFF.

The gene calls are TRBV12-3 or TRBV12-4 and TRBJ2-1; tentatively, D is TRBD1 (6 bases). The CDR3 length is 13 residues. Trimming left V 5 bases short and J 1 base short, with 6 bases between. Written as DNA, the CDR3 is TGTGCCAGCAGTGGACAGTCCTACAATGAGCAGTTCTTC. This translates into CASSGQSYNEQFF.

The V gene is TRBV5-1, the J gene TRBJ2-2; 8 bases match TRBD2. Trimming at V came to 4 bases and at J to 3 bases, leaving 5 bases not matched to a gene. Germline loops: CDR1 SGHRS, CDR2 YFSETQ. This CDR3 has 15 residues. The CDR3 DNA is TGCGCCAGCAGCCCCGGGGGGGCGTACACCGGGGAGCTGTTTTTT. It is translated as CASSPGGAYTGELFF. Full variable domain (remainder filled in from reference TRBV5-1 and TRBJ2-2): KAGVTQTPRYLIKTRGQQVTLSCSPISGHRSVSWYQQTPGQGLQFLFEYFSETQRNKGNFPGRFSGRQFSNSRSEMNVSTLELGDSALYLCASSPGGAYTGELFFGEGSRLTVL.

This sequence joins TRBV5-4 and TRBJ2-1, with D unresolved. The CDR3 is 13 amino acids. The germline V gene has CDR1 SGHNT and CDR2 YYREEE (reference sequence). The V end was cut by 1 base, the J end by 6 bases, with 8 bases between. CDR3 in amino acids: CASSLRSGNEQFF. In nucleotides, the CDR3 is TGTGCCAGCAGCTTGCGGTCTGGCAATGAGCAGTTCTTC.

V is TRBV4-1 and J is TRBJ2-7; 7 nucleotides agree with TRBD1. This CDR3 contains 12 residues. Germline lookup yields CDR1 MGHRA and CDR2 YSYEKL. The V and J ends lost 4 bases and 4 bases, in that order; junction bases with no gene match: 1. CDR3 sequence: CASSPRGYEQYF. The CDR3 nucleotides read TGCGCCAGCAGCCCCAGGGGGTACGAGCAGTACTTC.

The chain recombines TRBV28 with TRBJ1-5, with D possibly matching TRBD1 (5 bases). This CDR3 is 13 amino acids long. Germline values: CDR1 MDHEN, CDR2 SYDVKM. V lost 7 bases, J lost 5 bases, and 12 bases lay in between. The CDR3 DNA follows: TGTGCCAGCACGGGGGGTGGCGATCAGCCCCAGCATTTT. It translates to CASTGGGDQPQHF.

This clone occurred once. The V call is TRBV19, the J call TRBJ1-3; maybe TRBD1 (5 bases). The CDR3 length is 15 residues. CDR1 is LNHDA and CDR2 is SQIVND in the germline V gene (reference sequence). The V and J ends lost 5 bases and 3 bases respectively, with 14 bases between them. The CDR3 nucleotides read TGTGCCAGTAGTCTCGGCGGGGCTAGTGGAAACACCATATATTTT. The encoded protein is CASSLGGASGNTIYF.